Below are 9 T cell receptor beta chains sequenced from a single sample in a study of blood T cell repertoires in COVID-19. The data were produced by immunoSEQ multiplex PCR, yet TCRdb's version contains in-frame clones alone and is incomplete. The sample holds 150,000 to 170,000 clones, around 74% seen once. Sequencing was carried out using peripheral blood. Source of these receptors: a woman of 80 years or more with acute or convalescent COVID-19.

V usage is TRBV18 and J usage is TRBJ1-4, with TRBD1 as a possible D gene (5 bases). The germline V and J ends were trimmed by 3 bases and 5 bases, with 10 bases remaining between them. The CDR3 is 14 amino acids. Germline V gene data show CDR1 as KGHSH and CDR2 as LQKENI. In DNA form, the CDR3 reads TGTGCCAGCTCACCGGCAGGGCAAAATGAAAAACTGTTTTTT. It encodes CASSPAGQNEKLFF.

This sequence joins TRBV27 and TRBJ1-6; 7 bases match TRBD1. Germline V gene sequence: CDR1 MNHEY, CDR2 SMNVEV (reference sequence). CDR3 length equals 16 residues. V was clipped by 5 bases and J by 2 bases; unmatched bases: 6. The CDR3 bases are TGTGCCAGCAGTGGCAGGGGGACAACCTATAATTCACCCCTCCACTTT. Amino acids: CASSGRGTTYNSPLHF.

The V and J genes are TRBV28 and TRBJ1-2; 9 bases line up with TRBD1. J gave up 4 bases and V 11 bases, and 11 bases lay outside the gene matches. This CDR3 has 14 residues. CDR1 and CDR2 from the germline V gene are MDHEN and SYDVKM. Here the CDR3 DNA reads TGTGCCGCGACTACAGGGGGCAGGGGCTATGGCTACACCTTC. It encodes CAATTGGRGYGYTF.

The chain carries TRBV11-2 and TRBJ2-7, with TRBD1 identical over 12 bases. The CDR3 is 15 residues long. V shed 5 bases, J shed 5 bases, and the junction held 7 bases outside the gene matches. Germline lookup yields CDR1 SGHAT and CDR2 FQNNGV. The CDR3 region has the DNA TGTGCCAGCAGCCCACGGGGGACAGGGGGCCACGAGCAGTACTTC. Amino acids: CASSPRGTGGHEQYF.

The rearrangement links TRBV3-1 (or the pseudogene TRBV3-2) to TRBJ2-7; no clear D gene. Trimming cost V 8 bases and J 2 bases, with 10 bases left between them. The CDR3 contains 12 residues. Germline V gene sequence: CDR1 LGHDT, CDR2 YNNKEL (reference sequence). CDR3 residues: CASSRRTYEQYF. CDR3 coding DNA: TGTGCCAGCTCTCGGCGGACCTACGAGCAGTACTTC.

The chain links TRBV18 to TRBJ1-1; 8 bases line up with TRBD1. After removal of 0 bases from V and 4 bases from J, the junction contained 7 bases not matched to a gene. The CDR3 consists of 16 residues. Germline V gene data show CDR1 as KGHSH and CDR2 as LQKENI. This chain's CDR3 is CASSPPEGQVGTEAFF. CDR3 sequence (DNA): TGTGCCAGCTCACCACCGGAGGGACAGGTGGGCACTGAAGCTTTCTTT.

This clone has only one observation. The J gene is TRBJ1-2, the V gene TRBV13; D gene unclear. The germline V gene has CDR1 PRHDT and CDR2 FYEKMQ (reference sequence). This CDR3 contains 14 residues. The germline V and J ends were trimmed by 2 bases and 2 bases, with 9 bases remaining between them. CDR3 DNA sequence: TGTGCCAGCAGCTTACATCCGGGGAACTATGGCTACACCTTC. Amino acids: CASSLHPGNYGYTF.

The chain employs TRBV19 and TRBJ1-5; 8 bases are shared with TRBD1. Germline V gene lookup returns CDR1 LNHDA and CDR2 SQIVND (reference sequence). The CDR3 runs to 15 residues. V shed 3 bases, J shed 6 bases, and the junction held 7 bases outside the gene matches. The CDR3 DNA reads as TGTGCCAGTAGTATCGGCCAGGGGGCAAGTCAGCCCCAGCATTTT. Translating it yields CASSIGQGASQPQHF.

The gene calls are TRBV14 and TRBJ1-2; D is perhaps TRBD1 (6 bases). CDR3 length equals 15 residues. Trimming removed 6 bases at V and 2 bases at J, with 16 bases between. In germline, CDR1 is SGHDN, CDR2 FVKESK. The CDR3 DNA is TGTGCCAGCAGTCAGATAGGCAGGGGCAACTATGGCTACACCTTC. Its translation: CASSQIGRGNYGYTF.